Detailed here is one T cell receptor (beta chain). Profiled with immunoSEQ multiplex PCR; TCRdb holds only in-frame clones, not every one. The sample contains roughly 45,000 clones, roughly 87% of which appear only once. This sample stems from a study of PD-L1 blockade in urothelial cancer. The CDR3 runs 15 residues. J gave up 2 bases and V 4 bases, and 3 bases lay outside the gene matches. Specimen: PBMCs, collected around atezolizumab (anti-PD-L1) treatment. The clonotype originates from a man in his 60s with urothelial cancer. The chain uses TRBV5-3 and TRBJ1-5, with TRBD1 matching over 10 bases. TRBV5-3 is an ORF, and what it does is uncertain. The chain's CDR3 is CARSEGTGGNQPQHF. The CDR3 DNA reads as TGTGCCAGAAGCGAAGGGACAGGGGGCAATCAGCCCCAGCATTTT.